These 28 T cell receptor beta chains came from one sample sequenced in a study of TET2 disruption in CD19-targeted CAR T cells. Using immunoSEQ multiplex PCR, the repertoire was profiled, and TCRdb retains in-frame clones only, with some absent. Its clone listing holds more than 25,000 clones. Treatment specified: autologous CTL019 cells: CD19 CAR with 4-1BB and CD3 zeta domains. The antigens for these receptors are not known. The specimen comprised CD8- CAR+ T cells sorted from cultured blood T cells, sampled for CD19 CAR T cell therapy. Subset meaning: CD8-negative CAR-positive T cells from the infusion product. The receptors were sampled from a man in his 70s with chronic lymphocytic leukemia.

Of note for this clone: Read coverage stops 3 residues before the CDR3 terminus; the germline J gene supplies the remainder. The chain is built from TRBV6-2 or TRBV6-3 and TRBJ2-4, with 8 bases fitting TRBD1. CDR3 size: 14 residues. CDR1 is MNHEY and CDR2 is SVGEGT in the germline V gene. The sequenced CDR3 bases are TGTGCCAGCAAAAAGGGACAGGCCGGAGAGACT. It translates to CASKKGQAGET. The CDR3 in full is CASKKGQAGETQYF.

On this clone itself: The read gets to within 3 residues of the CDR3 end, and the germline J gene fills in the rest. V usage is TRBV6-1 and J usage is TRBJ2-3, with a weak D call TRBD1 (6 bases). Per the germline V gene, CDR1 is MNHNS and CDR2 is SASEGT. This CDR3 has 15 residues. The CDR3 sequence: CASSEARAGVQPQYF. The covered CDR3 bases are TGTGCCAGCAGTGAAGCGCGGGCAGGGGTTCAGCCG.

Regarding this clone: The junction does not match germline at one end; this may be a read error. The read ends 3 residues early relative to the CDR3; the germline J gene fills the gap. The gene calls are TRBV4-2 and TRBJ1-2; D remains ambiguous. CDR1 and CDR2 (germline): LGHNA, YNFKEQ. The CDR3 totals 16 residues. The covered CDR3 bases are TGCGCCAGCAGCCAAGAAGCCGGGTCATCCTCCTATGGC. Translated, it gives CASSQEAGSSSYG. The whole CDR3 protein reads CASSQEAGSSSYGYTF.

For this clone: The CDR3 is cut off 3 residues early in the read; its end comes from the germline J gene. The genes are TRBV5-6 and TRBJ2-4, with 8 bases matching TRBD1. Germline V lookup: CDR1 SGHDT, CDR2 YYEEEE. This CDR3 region has 15 residues. This chain's CDR3 is CASSLAGQGNQPQYF. The part of the CDR3 DNA that was read is TGTGCCAGCAGCTTGGCCGGACAGGGCAATCAGCCT.

Comment on this clone: The observed sequence ends 3 residues before the CDR3 terminus, with the missing tail filled in from the germline J gene. The rearrangement joins TRBV20-1 to TRBJ1-4; D perhaps matches TRBD1 (5 bases). V shed 1 base and J shed 5 bases, with 17 bases lying between them. CDR1 DFQATT and CDR2 SNEGSKA come from the germline V gene (reference sequence). The CDR3 has 16 residues. This CDR3 is CSARVDGRAENEKLFF. The sequenced CDR3 bases are TGCAGTGCTAGAGTGGATGGCAGGGCGGAGAATGAAAAA.

Concerning this clone: Other DNA sequences within the sample encode an identical CDR3. This CDR3 is CASSPQGYDYTF. The sequenced part of the CDR3 DNA is TGTGCCAGCTCACCACAGGGCTACGAC. V is TRBV18 and J is TRBJ1-2; D is undetermined. The read finishes 3 residues shy of the CDR3 end, and the germline J gene is used to complete it. This CDR3 contains 12 residues. From germline, CDR1 is KGHSH and CDR2 LQKENI.

A word on this clone: The read ends 3 residues before the CDR3 terminus; that terminus is restored from the germline J gene. Distinct nucleotide sequences in the sample also encode this CDR3. The chain combines TRBV7-9 with TRBJ2-7; 8 bases map to TRBD1. After removal of 4 bases from V and 6 bases from J, the junction contained 2 bases not matched to a gene. The CDR3 has 12 amino acids. Germline V gene data show CDR1 as SEHNR and CDR2 as FQNEAQ (reference sequence). Here the CDR3 reads CASSSGQGEQYF. CDR3 DNA (partial): TGTGCCAGCAGCTCAGGACAGGGCGAG.

Concerning this clone: A read error may produce the germline difference seen at one junction end. Other DNA sequences from this sample encode an identical CDR3 as well. CDR3 residues: CASSLTGSSGNTIYF. The covered CDR3 bases are TGTGCCAGCAGCCTCACCGGGTCCTCTGGAAACACT. This chain links TRBV6-2 or TRBV6-3 with TRBJ1-3; unclear D gene. The read ends 3 residues shy of where the CDR3 ends; the end is completed using the germline J gene. Germline lookup yields CDR1 MNHEY and CDR2 SVGEGT. CDR3 length: 15 residues.

As regards this clone: The CDR3 is cut off 3 residues early in the read; its end comes from the germline J gene. The chain employs TRBV19 and TRBJ2-4, with 7 bases that match TRBD1. CDR3 length: 16 residues. Germline CDR1 reads LNHDA; CDR2 reads SQIVND (reference sequence). CDR3 protein: CASSTEIQGPMYGQYF. The part of the CDR3 DNA that was read is TGTGCCAGTAGTACAGAAATACAGGGGCCAATGTATGGT.

About this clone: The read finishes 3 residues shy of the CDR3 end, and the germline J gene is used to complete it. Other DNA sequences within the sample encode an identical CDR3. The V and J genes are TRBV18 and TRBJ1-2, with 8 bases matching TRBD1. The germline gives CDR1 KGHSH, CDR2 LQKENI. This CDR3 contains 15 residues. CDR3 bases read: TGTGCCAGCTCGGCCGGACAGGGACCCAGCTACGGC. Its translation: CASSAGQGPSYG. The whole CDR3 sequence is CASSAGQGPSYGYTF.

In the case of this clone: The read terminates 3 residues ahead of where the CDR3 ends, so the germline J gene completes it. This sequence joins TRBV18 and TRBJ1-4; a possible D gene is TRBD1 (6 bases). This CDR3 has 13 amino acids. From germline, CDR1 is KGHSH and CDR2 LQKENI. Trimming pared 4 bases from V and 5 bases from J, leaving 8 bases between. The CDR3: CASSRGTNEKLFF. CDR3 bases read: TGTGCCAGCTCACGAGGGACAAATGAAAAA.

On this clone itself: The read stops 3 residues short of the end of the CDR3; the missing end is completed from the germline J gene. V is TRBV9 and J is TRBJ2-3; 9 bases line up with TRBD2. With V trimmed by 0 bases and J by 4 bases, 9 bases remained unmatched. The CDR3 loop spans 17 amino acids. Looked up from germline, CDR1 is SGDLS and CDR2 is YYNGEE. The CDR3: CASSVEARERGADTQYF. CDR3 DNA (partial): TGTGCCAGCAGCGTAGAGGCAAGGGAGCGGGGGGCAGATACG.

This clone counts as medium-sized (0.01 to 0.1%) by frequency. The read is 3 residues too short to cover the CDR3 end, so that end is filled in from the germline J gene. The chain joins TRBV20-1 to TRBJ2-3; 10 bases agree with TRBD2. J lost 5 bases, V lost 3 bases, and 8 bases had no gene match. The CDR3 is made up of 15 amino acids. From germline, CDR1 is DFQATT and CDR2 SNEGSKA (reference sequence). CDR3 DNA (partial): TGCAGTGCTAGGCCACTAGCGGGGTTGTTAGATACG. This gives the protein CSARPLAGLLDT. The entire CDR3 sequence reads CSARPLAGLLDTQYF.

A remark on this clone: The read is 3 residues too short to cover the CDR3 end, so that end is filled in from the germline J gene. The gene calls are TRBV2 and TRBJ1-4; D unclear. CDR3 length: 12 residues. V dropped 9 bases and J dropped 7 bases, with 12 bases sitting between them. Germline V gene sequence: CDR1 SNHLY, CDR2 FYNNEI. The CDR3 spells CASRFEGEKLFF. Partial CDR3 DNA: TGTGCCAGTCGTTTTGAAGGTGAAAAA. The full variable domain, its missing parts supplied by reference TRBV2 and TRBJ1-4, is EPEVTQTPSHQVTQMGQEVILRCVPISNHLYFYWYRQILGQKVEFLVSFYNNEISEKSEIFDDQFSVERPDGSNFTLKIRSTKLEDSAMYFCASRFEGEKLFFGSGTQLSVL.

About this clone itself: The read ends 3 residues early relative to the CDR3; the germline J gene fills the gap. This chain links TRBV20-1 with TRBJ2-3; 14 bases are a match to TRBD2. Germline CDR1 DFQATT, CDR2 SNEGSKA (reference sequence). The CDR3 loop spans 17 amino acids. With V trimmed by 1 base and J by 4 bases, 7 bases remained unmatched. The CDR3 sequence is CSARGLAGGPWADTQYF. CDR3 DNA (partial): TGCAGTGCTAGAGGACTAGCGGGGGGGCCATGGGCAGATACG.

Notes on this clone: The read comes to an end 3 residues before the CDR3 does, leaving the germline J gene to fill in the end. This chain joins TRBV20-1 and TRBJ2-4; D unclear. The CDR3 length is 12 residues. Per the germline V gene, CDR1 is DFQATT and CDR2 is SNEGSKA (reference sequence). CDR3 bases read: TGCAGTGCTAGAGATCCCGGTATCGTT. Protein: CSARDPGIV. The full CDR3 reads CSARDPGIVQYF.

About this clone itself: The read stops 3 residues short of the end of the CDR3; the missing end is completed from the germline J gene. This rearrangement joins TRBV2 to TRBJ1-1; 7 bases line up with TRBD1. Germline CDR1 is SNHLY and CDR2 is FYNNEI. Unmatched junction bases numbered 2, after V lost 3 bases and J lost 7 bases. This CDR3 has 12 residues. The CDR3 sequence is CASSEAGGEAFF. The covered CDR3 bases are TGTGCCAGCAGTGAGGCAGGGGGTGAA.

This CDR3 is CASSFAGSEQYF. Partial CDR3 DNA: TGCGCCAGCAGCTTCGCAGGGAGCGAG. This sequence joins TRBV5-1 and TRBJ2-7; D assignment may be TRBD1 or TRBD2 (5 bases each). The CDR3 goes on 3 residues after the read ends, and that part is filled in from the germline J gene. Germline values: CDR1 SGHRS, CDR2 YFSETQ. V lost 2 bases and J 6 bases, leaving 9 bases between the germline ends. The length of the CDR3 is 12 residues.

Details on this clone: The read ends 3 residues early relative to the CDR3; the germline J gene fills the gap. This chain joins TRBV5-6 and TRBJ1-2, with TRBD1 identical over 12 bases. Germline V gives CDR1 SGHDT, CDR2 YYEEEE. This CDR3 comprises 14 residues. The CDR3 here is CASTLGTGGEGYTF. The DNA read from the CDR3 is TGTGCCAGCACGCTAGGGACAGGGGGCGAAGGC.

CDR3 loop: CASSELATYEQYF. CDR3 DNA (partial): TGTGCCAGCAGCGAATTAGCCACCTACGAG. The chain links TRBV5-8 to TRBJ2-7; D is uncertain. The read is 3 residues too short to cover the CDR3 end, so that end is filled in from the germline J gene. With 4 bases removed from V and 2 bases from J, the gap between germline ends came to 10 bases. CDR1 SGHTS and CDR2 YDEGEE come from the germline V gene. The CDR3 is made up of 13 amino acids.

Remarks on this clone: The CDR3 end is not reached by the read, which stops 3 residues before it; the germline J gene fills it in. The chain combines TRBV6-2 or TRBV6-3 with TRBJ2-1; weak D call: TRBD2 (6 bases). Germline loops: CDR1 MNHEY, CDR2 SVGEGT. The CDR3 has 15 amino acids. Deletions cut 6 bases from V and 0 bases from J, with 12 bases between. The CDR3 here is CASSGMGGSYNEQFF. The covered CDR3 bases are TGTGCCAGCAGCGGGATGGGGGGCTCCTACAATGAG.

On this clone: The read is 3 residues too short to cover the CDR3 end, so that end is filled in from the germline J gene. The V gene is TRBV20-1, the J gene TRBJ2-3; D is uncertain. Germline V CDR1 and CDR2: DFQATT, SNEGSKA (reference sequence). The CDR3 covers 12 residues. Trimming took off 4 bases at V and 2 bases at J, with 7 bases between the two ends. The DNA read from the CDR3 is TGCAGTGCTAAACTTCACACAGATACG. It translates to CSAKLHTDT. The full CDR3 protein reads CSAKLHTDTQYF.

On this clone itself: The read ends 3 residues early relative to the CDR3; the germline J gene fills the gap. This chain links TRBV23-1 with TRBJ1-6; D is unresolved. TRBV23-1 carries the ORF label, with uncertain function. V dropped 4 bases and J dropped 10 bases, with 11 bases sitting between them. There are 13 residues in the CDR3. The CDR3 bases that were read are TGCGCCAGCAGTCCCCGGGGTGGCTCACCC. This encodes CASSPRGGSP. In full, the CDR3 reads CASSPRGGSPLHF.

A note on this clone: The sample holds other DNA sequences that translate to the same CDR3. The sequenced part of the CDR3 DNA is TGCGCCAGCAGTTTAATTACCAGTGGC. It translates to CASSLITSG. The whole CDR3 sequence is CASSLITSGYTF. This rearrangement joins TRBV23-1 to TRBJ1-2; D is ambiguous. The sequence runs out 3 residues before the end of the CDR3; the remainder is reconstructed from the germline J gene. TRBV23-1 is sorted into the ORF group, with uncertain function. V lost 5 bases and J lost 7, with 11 bases in between. This CDR3 has 12 residues.

For this clone: The read gets to within 3 residues of the CDR3 end, and the germline J gene fills in the rest. Other DNA sequences of this sample code for an identical CDR3. The rearrangement joins TRBV7-9 to TRBJ2-7; D gene uncertain. V was shortened by 1 base and J by 2 bases, with 9 bases between the two germline ends. The CDR3 consists of 14 residues. In germline, CDR1 is SEHNR, CDR2 FQNEAQ (reference sequence). The CDR3 is CASSLEAPPYEQYF. The CDR3 bases that were read are TGTGCCAGCAGCTTAGAGGCCCCTCCCTACGAG.

On this clone: The observed sequence ends 3 residues before the CDR3 terminus, with the missing tail filled in from the germline J gene. V gene TRBV19 combines with J gene TRBJ2-7, with D maybe TRBD1 (5 bases). CDR1 and CDR2 (germline): LNHDA, SQIVND (reference sequence). The CDR3 covers 13 residues. Trimming pared 3 bases from V and 3 bases from J, leaving 9 bases between. The CDR3 bases that were read are TGTGCCAGTAGTATGGTTAGGGGCTACGAG. As protein: CASSMVRGYE. The whole CDR3 region reads CASSMVRGYEQYF.

The CDR3 sequence: CASSPRVAEAFF. CDR3 DNA (partial): TGTGCCAGCAGCCCCAGGGTTGCTGAA. The rearrangement uses TRBV12-3 or TRBV12-4 and TRBJ1-1; tentative D call: TRBD1 (5 bases). The read is 3 residues too short to cover the CDR3 end, so that end is filled in from the germline J gene. V was clipped by 6 bases and J by 6 bases, with 11 bases between them. The CDR3 consists of 12 residues.

Turning to this clone: A read error may account for a junction end that differs from germline. This sample includes further DNA sequences coding for the same CDR3. The part of the CDR3 DNA that was read is TGTGCCAGCAAGGAGGGGATTGAAGACACT. Encoded protein: CASKEGIEDT. The full CDR3 protein reads CASKEGIEDTIYF. The chain combines TRBV2 with TRBJ1-3; D possibly corresponds to TRBD1 (5 bases). The read halts 3 residues ahead of the CDR3 end, with the missing end drawn from the germline J gene. Germline values: CDR1 SNHLY, CDR2 FYNNEI. This CDR3 is 13 amino acids long. The whole variable domain, remainder taken from reference TRBV2 and TRBJ1-3, is EPEVTQTPSHQVTQMGQEVILRCVPISNHLYFYWYRQILGQKVEFLVSFYNNEISEKSEIFDDQFSVERPDGSNFTLKIRSTKLEDSAMYFCASKEGIEDTIYFGEGSWLTVV.